This T cell receptor beta chain was profiled in a study of blood T cell repertoires in COVID-19. Study at large: Sites in the United States, Italy and Spain provided acute and convalescent COVID-19 samples. T cells, B-cell-depleted T cells, or PBMCs supplied cDNA or gDNA.

Per the original methods: From reference gene primer amplification, estimates of nucleated cell counts were derived. Measured with immunoSEQ multiplex PCR; TCRdb has only the in-frame clones, and not every one. That table furnishes V, J and clone size, whereas the DNA furnished D and trimming. The table lists roughly 120,000 clones, around 90% of them singletons. This clonotype originated in a woman aged 50 to 65 with active or convalescent COVID-19. Sequences were obtained from peripheral blood.

CDR3 DNA sequence: TGCGCCAGCAGCCAAGCGAGGGAGGCTAGCGGGAGAACAGATACGCAGTATTTT. Translating gives CASSQAREASGRTDTQYF. The chain is built from TRBV4-3 and TRBJ2-3; 10 bases match TRBD2. The CDR3 runs to 18 residues. Germline CDR1 and CDR2: LGHNA and YSLEER. The V and J ends lost 1 base and 3 bases, in that order; junction bases with no gene match: 10.